This T cell receptor (beta chain) was sequenced for a study of blood T cell repertoires in COVID-19. The overall study: Samples of COVID-19 (acute and convalescent) were obtained from the United States, Italy and Spain. T cells, B-cell-depleted T cells, or PBMCs supplied cDNA or gDNA.

In the original workflow: Reference gene primer amplification in the assay estimated nucleated cell counts. Repertoires were generated with immunoSEQ multiplex PCR, while TCRdb's copy carries only in-frame clones and drops some. The DNA was the basis for D and trimming; V, J and clone size are from that table. The sample contains 220,000 or so clones, around four fifths of which appear only once. The sequence derives from a woman aged 55 to 70 who had recovered from COVID-19. Material: peripheral blood.

The CDR3 DNA sequence: TGTGCCACGGACAGAACTAACACTGAAGCTTTCTTT. Protein: CATDRTNTEAFF. The V and J genes are TRBV2 and TRBJ1-1, with D tentatively TRBD1 (6 bases). V was trimmed by 10 bases and J by 2 bases, leaving 11 bases between them. The CDR3 covers 12 residues. The germline CDR1 and CDR2 sequences are SNHLY and FYNNEI.